Following are 28 T cell receptor beta chains from one sample sequenced in a study of blood T cell repertoires in COVID-19. The table came from immunoSEQ multiplex PCR; TCRdb's copy has only in-frame clones and leaves some out. Among 130,000 to 150,000 clones listed, over 70% were seen once. Source material: peripheral blood. The receptor source for this set is a woman aged 60-75 years with acute or convalescent COVID-19.

The rearrangement uses TRBV28 and TRBJ2-5, with D maybe TRBD2 (6 bases). CDR3 size: 19 residues. Germline CDR1 is MDHEN and CDR2 is SYDVKM. V lost 2 bases and J 2 bases, leaving 24 bases between the germline ends. CDR3 DNA: TGTGCCAGCAGTTTAAGCTTCGGGACTGTGGCGATCGATCAAGAGACCCAGTACTTC. Its translation: CASSLSFGTVAIDQETQYF.

This sequence joins TRBV18 and TRBJ2-1; TRBD2 agrees at 7 bases. Germline lookup yields CDR1 KGHSH and CDR2 LQKENI. The CDR3 extends over 18 amino acids. V gave up 0 bases and J gave up 3 bases; unmatched junction bases: 11. The CDR3 bases are TGTGCCAGCTCACCACCGCTCCTACAGAGGGAGGGCTACAATGAGCAGTTCTTC. This sequence encodes CASSPPLLQREGYNEQFF.

The chain recombines TRBV7-9 with TRBJ2-1; D is uncertain. Trimming took off 3 bases at V and 0 bases at J, with 12 bases between the two ends. Germline V CDR1 and CDR2: SEHNR, FQNEAQ (reference sequence). This CDR3 has 16 amino acids. In DNA form, the CDR3 reads TGTGCCAGCAGCTTGGGTAGCCTGAACTCCTACAATGAGCAGTTCTTC. Encoded protein: CASSLGSLNSYNEQFF.

The chain recombines TRBV10-1 with TRBJ2-1, with 11 bases identical to TRBD2. J gave up 7 bases and V 3 bases, and 5 bases lay outside the gene matches. The germline gives CDR1 WNHNN, CDR2 SYGVQD (reference sequence). The CDR3 length is 15 residues. This CDR3 is CASSDALAGVNEQFF. The CDR3 coding sequence is TGCGCCAGCAGTGACGCACTAGCGGGAGTAAATGAGCAGTTCTTC.

This chain uses TRBV4-1 with TRBJ1-5; D not certain. Looked up from germline, CDR1 is MGHRA and CDR2 is YSYEKL. The germline V and J ends were trimmed by 0 bases and 0 bases, with 15 bases remaining between them. The CDR3 length is 18 residues. The CDR3 here is CASSQEGGFRASNQPQHF. The CDR3 DNA is TGCGCCAGCAGCCAAGAAGGAGGCTTCCGAGCTAGCAATCAGCCCCAGCATTTT.

This clone has just one count. The chain uses TRBV7-7 and TRBJ2-5; D ambiguous. The V end lost 3 bases, the J end lost 1 base, and 6 bases lay between the germline ends. CDR1 is SSHAT, CDR2 FNYEAQ, per germline (reference sequence). CDR3 length: 13 residues. CDR3 residues: CASSFRFQETQYF. CDR3 coding DNA: TGTGCCAGCAGCTTTAGATTCCAAGAGACCCAGTACTTC.

This clone was counted a single time. This chain joins TRBV19 and TRBJ1-4; D is unresolved. Germline V CDR1 and CDR2: LNHDA, SQIVND (reference sequence). This CDR3 has 15 amino acids. The V gene lost 3 bases and the J gene lost 0 bases, with 8 bases spanning the gap. For the CDR3, the DNA is TGTGCCAGTAGTATCCGCGAGGCAACTAATGAAAAACTGTTTTTT. Its translation: CASSIREATNEKLFF.

CDR3 sequence reads: CASSGGLFPGGPRTDTQYF. For the CDR3, the DNA is TGCGCCAGCAGCGGGGGCCTCTTCCCGGGAGGGCCAAGAACAGATACGCAGTATTTT. The genes are TRBV5-1 and TRBJ2-3, with 8 bases identical to TRBD2. The trim removed 4 bases at V and 3 bases at J, leaving 19 bases unmatched. CDR1 is SGHRS and CDR2 is YFSETQ in the germline V gene. The CDR3 runs to 19 residues.

This clone has more than one count but fewer than ten. J is TRBJ1-3 and V is TRBV15; maybe TRBD1 (5 bases). The CDR3 spans 14 residues. The V end lost 7 bases, the J end lost 1 base, and 11 bases lay between the germline ends. Germline CDR1 reads LNHNV; CDR2 reads YYDKDF (reference sequence). The CDR3, as DNA: TGTGCCACCACCCCGGGGGGATCTGGAAACACCATATATTTT. It specifies CATTPGGSGNTIYF.

The chain employs TRBV28 and TRBJ1-2; possible D gene TRBD1, 6 bases. The CDR3 runs 12 residues. The V and J ends lost 8 bases and 14 bases respectively, with 21 bases between them. Looked up from germline, CDR1 is MDHEN and CDR2 is SYDVKM. CDR3 in DNA: TGTGCCAGCTCGGGGGGGGGCCGGAGGTTAACCTTC. It is translated as CASSGGGRRLTF.

The gene calls are TRBV7-9 and TRBJ1-1; D remains unclear. The CDR3 has 14 residues. V dropped 1 base and J dropped 0 bases, with 6 bases sitting between them. Germline lookup yields CDR1 SEHNR and CDR2 FQNEAQ (reference sequence). CDR3 nucleotides: TGTGCCAGCAGCTTAGGAGCCATGAACACTGAAGCTTTCTTT. Protein sequence: CASSLGAMNTEAFF.

The chain combines TRBV27 with TRBJ2-7; D gene uncertain. Trimming removed 6 bases from V and 1 base from J, with 7 bases in between. There are 12 residues in the CDR3. CDR1 is MNHEY, CDR2 SMNVEV, per germline (reference sequence). The DNA for the CDR3 is TGTGCCAGCAGGACTGCTTCCTACGAGCAGTACTTC. Protein product: CASRTASYEQYF.

The V call is TRBV21-1, the J call TRBJ2-1; TRBD2 is taken as the D call from the table, unchecked against the DNA. TRBV21-1 is termed a pseudogene. The CDR3 runs 15 residues. In DNA form, the CDR3 reads TGTGCCAGCAGCAAAGTCGGGACTAGATACAATGAGCAGTTCTTC. Its translation: CASSKVGTRYNEQFF.

This clone has at least ten counts. This sequence joins TRBV19 and TRBJ2-1, with 10 nucleotides matching TRBD2. V trimming: 4 bases; J trimming: 8 bases; junction bases outside the gene matches: 5. Germline V CDR1 and CDR2: LNHDA, SQIVND (reference sequence). This CDR3 has 14 amino acids. The CDR3 DNA reads TGTGCCAGTAGTAGCTCTAGCGGGAGATATGAGCAGTTCTTC. It translates to CASSSSSGRYEQFF.

This chain uses TRBV27 with TRBJ2-7; 7 bases align to TRBD1. V was pared by 5 bases and J by 6 bases, with 16 bases of the junction left unmatched. This CDR3 is built from 16 residues. The germline V gene has CDR1 MNHEY and CDR2 SMNVEV (reference sequence). The CDR3 DNA reads as TGTGCCAGCAGTAAAAATCGGAGGACAGGTGGTGCCGAGCAGTACTTC. This encodes CASSKNRRTGGAEQYF.

The genes are TRBV5-6 and TRBJ2-3, with TRBD2 identical over 10 bases. This CDR3 contains 15 residues. The V segment lost 6 bases and the J segment 1 base; nucleotides outside the gene matches: 5. Germline V lookup: CDR1 SGHDT, CDR2 YYEEEE. The CDR3 here is CASNLAGVGTDTQYF. The DNA of the CDR3 is TGTGCCAGCAACCTAGCGGGAGTGGGCACAGATACGCAGTATTTT.

This clone was observed a handful of times. The rearrangement joins TRBV7-9 to TRBJ2-7; tentative D call: TRBD2 (6 bases). The CDR3 is 12 amino acids. CDR1 and CDR2 from the germline V gene are SEHNR and FQNEAQ (reference sequence). V lost 10 bases and J lost 1, with 11 bases in between. The CDR3 nucleotides read TGTGCCACGGGAGATGGTTCCTACGAGCAGTACTTC. Translating gives CATGDGSYEQYF.

The rearrangement uses TRBV5-1 and TRBJ2-1; D remains unclear. CDR3 size: 11 residues. Germline V gene data show CDR1 as SGHRS and CDR2 as YFSETQ. Between the trimmed V and J ends, which lost 2 bases and 7 bases, there was a span of 4 bases. The CDR3: CASSFGNEQFF. CDR3 DNA sequence: TGCGCCAGCAGCTTCGGTAATGAGCAGTTCTTC.

The J gene is TRBJ2-7, the V gene TRBV19; TRBD2 matches at 8 bases. V lost 1 base and J lost 4; bases outside the gene matches: 6. CDR1 and CDR2 (germline): LNHDA, SQIVND (reference sequence). CDR3 length: 15 amino acids. CDR3 loop: CASSIGDSGTYEQYF. In DNA, the CDR3 is TGTGCCAGTAGTATAGGTGATAGCGGGACTTACGAGCAGTACTTC.

This clone was observed a single time. The V call is TRBV27, the J call TRBJ2-3, with a tentative D call TRBD2 (6 bases). The CDR3 sequence is 15 residues long. V was clipped by 6 bases and J by 5 bases, with 18 bases between them. In germline, CDR1 is MNHEY, CDR2 SMNVEV (reference sequence). The CDR3, as DNA: TGTGCCAGCAGCAGAGGGTTCGGGAGCCAAGATACGCAGTATTTT. Translating it yields CASSRGFGSQDTQYF.

This clone has just one count. The chain is built from TRBV7-3 and TRBJ2-2; D is possibly TRBD2 (5 bases). Germline lookup yields CDR1 SGHTA and CDR2 FQGTGA. The V end was cut by 2 bases, the J end by 0 bases, with 10 bases between. CDR3 length: 16 residues. The CDR3 region is CASSLGSGTNTGELFF. DNA of the CDR3: TGTGCCAGCAGCTTAGGATCGGGGACGAACACCGGGGAGCTGTTTTTT.

The CDR3 DNA is TGTGCCAGCAGCCCCCGAGCGGCCGCGGCGGGGGAGCAGTTCTTC. Translated, it gives CASSPRAAAAGEQFF. The chain recombines TRBV7-2 with TRBJ2-1; possible D gene TRBD2, 6 bases. V was clipped by 5 bases and J by 10 bases, with 21 bases between them. The CDR3 has 15 amino acids. Germline loops: CDR1 SGHTA, CDR2 FQGNSA.

CDR3 DNA: TGTGCCAGCAGCGAGGACAGGATCTCTGAAGCTTTCTTT. Translated, it gives CASSEDRISEAFF. The chain combines TRBV2 with TRBJ1-1; 7 bases are a match to TRBD1. CDR1 SNHLY and CDR2 FYNNEI come from the germline V gene. V was pared by 6 bases and J by 6 bases, with 7 bases of the junction left unmatched. This CDR3 spans 13 amino acids.

Comments on this clone: Germline and junction disagree at one end, which may indicate a read error. This rearrangement joins TRBV7-7 to TRBJ2-7, with D possibly being TRBD2 (6 bases). CDR1 is SSHAT and CDR2 is FNYEAQ in the germline V gene (reference sequence). This CDR3 has 14 residues. CDR3 sequence: CASSPTGSPAEQYF. CDR3 nucleotides: TGTGCTAGCAGCCCGACCGGGAGTCCGGCCGAGCAGTACTTC. The whole variable domain, remainder taken from reference TRBV7-7 and TRBJ2-7, is GAGVSQSPRYKVTKRGQDVTLRCDPISSHATLYWYQQALGQGPEFLTYFNYEAQPDKSGLPSDRFSAERPEGSISTLTIQRTEQRDSAMYRCASSPTGSPAEQYFGPGTRLTVT.

DNA for the CDR3: TGTGCCAGCAGCTTAGGAGGTCCAGCCACCTACGAGCAGTACTTC. Amino acids: CASSLGGPATYEQYF. This chain links TRBV7-9 with TRBJ2-7; D ambiguous. Germline V lookup: CDR1 SEHNR, CDR2 FQNEAQ (reference sequence). The CDR3 spans 15 residues. Trimming took off 1 base at V and 2 bases at J, with 12 bases between the two ends.

The gene calls are TRBV6-5 and TRBJ2-1; D possibly corresponds to TRBD1 (5 bases). Germline loops: CDR1 MNHEY, CDR2 SVGAGI. The CDR3 totals 13 residues. The V end lost 6 bases, the J end lost 7 bases, and 13 bases lay between the germline ends. The CDR3 is CASSLDRLNEQFF. DNA for the CDR3: TGTGCCAGCAGCCTAGACAGATTAAATGAGCAGTTCTTC.

This clone has just a few counts. The rearrangement uses TRBV5-1 and TRBJ2-7; 12 bases align to TRBD1. V lost 3 bases, J lost 3 bases, and 4 bases stayed unmatched. The CDR3 covers 15 residues. Germline values: CDR1 SGHRS, CDR2 YFSETQ. The CDR3 DNA reads as TGCGCCAGCAGCTCGGGACAGGGGGCTATCTACGAGCAGTACTTC. It specifies CASSSGQGAIYEQYF.

The genes are TRBV30 and TRBJ1-2; no clear D. Between the trimmed V and J ends, which lost 1 base and 3 bases, there was a span of 21 bases. The CDR3 length is 17 residues. In germline, CDR1 is GTSNPN, CDR2 SVGIG (reference sequence). CDR3 coding DNA: TGTGCCTGGAGTGCCAACCCAGCGCTTATGTCCTACTATGGCTACACCTTC. This gives the protein CAWSANPALMSYYGYTF.